The 23 T cell receptor beta chains presented below share a single source sample, sequenced in a study of T cell clonotyping in hematopoietic cell transplantation. Sequencing used immunoSEQ multiplex PCR; TCRdb keeps in-frame clones, though not all of them. The sample includes approximately 10,000 clones, 60% to 80% of them seen just once. The sample was peripheral blood mononuclear cells, taken 180 days after allogeneic stem cell transplant. These receptors were taken from a female patient in her fifties or sixties who had an allogeneic stem cell transplant from a related donor, so the T cells may come from the graft donor. Some clones in this sample may be carry-over from other donors' samples.

The table lists this clone with a count of one. The chain couples TRBV19 to TRBJ2-3; the D is unclear. Germline V lookup: CDR1 LNHDA, CDR2 SQIVND (reference sequence). There are 16 residues in the CDR3. The germline V and J ends were trimmed by 5 bases and 0 bases, with 15 bases remaining between them. As DNA, the CDR3 is TGTGCCAGTAGTCCCTCCGCGGCCACTAGCACAGATACGCAGTATTTT. As protein: CASSPSAATSTDTQYF.

This clone has only a few counts. V is TRBV5-4 and J is TRBJ2-2; D perhaps matches TRBD1 (6 bases). CDR1 and CDR2 from the germline V gene are SGHNT and YYREEE (reference sequence). Trimming stripped 3 bases from V and 7 bases from J, with 16 bases between. The CDR3 loop spans 15 amino acids. CDR3 loop: CASSYRTDHSGELFF. CDR3 nucleotide sequence: TGTGCCAGCAGCTATCGGACAGACCACAGCGGGGAGCTGTTTTTT.

The chain uses TRBV7-6 and TRBJ2-1, with 10 bases identical to TRBD2. Per the germline V gene, CDR1 is SGHVS and CDR2 is FNYEAQ. V was clipped by 4 bases and J by 4 bases; unmatched bases: 7. The CDR3 sequence is 16 residues long. The CDR3 loop reads CASSSRGTSDYNEQFF. CDR3 bases: TGTGCCAGCAGCTCCCGGGGGACTAGCGATTACAATGAGCAGTTCTTC.

The chain carries TRBV19 and TRBJ1-5, with a possible D match to TRBD1 (6 bases). The CDR3 spans 13 residues. Germline-derived CDR1 and CDR2 are LNHDA and SQIVND (reference sequence). V lost 8 bases, J lost 8 bases, and 16 bases lay in between. The DNA of the CDR3 is TGTGCCAGTTGGGACATGGGCATGGAGCCCCAGCATTTT. Translated, it gives CASWDMGMEPQHF.

This clone has just one count. This sequence joins TRBV6-6 and TRBJ2-1; unclear D gene. CDR1 is MNHNY and CDR2 is SVGAGI in the germline V gene (reference sequence). Deletions cut 2 bases from V and 2 bases from J, with 10 bases between. CDR3 length: 15 amino acids. The CDR3 nucleotides read TGTGCCAGCAGTTACCCCGGGTCGACCTACAATGAGCAGTTCTTC. It encodes CASSYPGSTYNEQFF.

J is TRBJ2-5 and V is TRBV5-1; the D is unclear. Germline CDR1 and CDR2: SGHRS and YFSETQ. This CDR3 spans 11 amino acids. Trimming removed 4 bases at V and 1 base at J, with 2 bases between. CDR3 in amino acids: CASSAQETQYF. CDR3 sequence (DNA): TGCGCCAGCAGCGCCCAAGAGACCCAGTACTTC.

The V and J genes are TRBV19 and TRBJ1-4, with D unclear. V gave up 5 bases and J gave up 6 bases, with 13 bases separating them. Germline CDR1 and CDR2: LNHDA and SQIVND (reference sequence). This CDR3 spans 14 amino acids. CDR3 loop: CASSAPALDEKLFF. CDR3 DNA: TGTGCCAGTAGTGCCCCCGCACTCGATGAAAAACTGTTTTTT. The whole variable domain, remainder taken from reference TRBV19 and TRBJ1-4, is DGGITQSPKYLFRKEGQNVTLSCEQNLNHDAMYWYRQDPGQGLRLIYYSQIVNDFQKGDIAEGYSVSREKKESFPLTVTSAQKNPTAFYLCASSAPALDEKLFFGSGTQLSVL.

The rearrangement uses TRBV7-7 and TRBJ2-2; TRBD1 might be the D (6 bases). The CDR3 loop spans 14 amino acids. Germline V gene lookup returns CDR1 SSHAT and CDR2 FNYEAQ (reference sequence). Trimming stripped 2 bases from V and 6 bases from J, with 10 bases between. CDR3: CASSLSGVAGELFF. The CDR3 region has the DNA TGTGCCAGCAGCTTATCAGGGGTGGCCGGGGAGCTGTTTTTT.

CDR3 DNA sequence: TGTGCCAGCAGTGCGGCCGGGGTCTGGGGAAATCAGCCCCAGCATTTT. Amino acid sequence: CASSAAGVWGNQPQHF. The chain is built from TRBV6-1 and TRBJ1-5; D is uncertain. The CDR3 runs to 16 residues. Germline V lookup: CDR1 MNHNS, CDR2 SASEGT. Trimming pared 4 bases from V and 4 bases from J, leaving 17 bases between.

V and J are TRBV6-5 and TRBJ1-6; 8 nucleotides line up with TRBD1. The J segment lost 7 bases and the V segment lost 6 bases, leaving 8 bases of the junction unmatched. Looked up from germline, CDR1 is MNHEY and CDR2 is SVGAGI. This CDR3 has 15 amino acids. CDR3 amino acids: CASRPPGQANSPLHF. The CDR3, as DNA: TGTGCCAGCAGACCCCCGGGACAGGCAAATTCACCCCTCCACTTT.

This clone appeared once. V usage is TRBV18 and J usage is TRBJ1-2; no clear D. This CDR3 has 13 residues. Germline CDR1 and CDR2: KGHSH and LQKENI. With 2 bases removed from V and 8 bases from J, the gap between germline ends came to 12 bases. CDR3 loop: CASSPGRVEGYTF. In DNA, the CDR3 is TGTGCCAGCTCACCAGGAAGGGTTGAAGGCTACACCTTC.

The chain has TRBV2 and TRBJ1-2, with TRBD1 as a possible D gene (5 bases). The CDR3 is made up of 15 amino acids. Deletions cut 6 bases from V and 2 bases from J, with 16 bases between. Germline CDR1 is SNHLY and CDR2 is FYNNEI. CDR3 protein: CASSPTAQENYGYTF. The CDR3 DNA sequence: TGTGCCAGCAGCCCAACAGCACAGGAGAACTATGGCTACACCTTC.

V is TRBV6-1 and J is TRBJ2-7; TRBD1 is a possible D gene (6 bases). This CDR3 spans 13 amino acids. The germline V and J ends were trimmed by 7 bases and 3 bases, with 13 bases remaining between them. CDR1 and CDR2 from the germline V gene are MNHNS and SASEGT. The CDR3 is CASMEGTYYEQYF. In DNA, the CDR3 is TGTGCCAGCATGGAAGGGACATACTACGAGCAGTACTTC.

The CDR3 DNA reads as TGCGCCAGCAGCTTGGCAGGTCCCGAGAATAATTCACCCCTCCACTTT. Protein product: CASSLAGPENNSPLHF. The chain joins TRBV5-1 to TRBJ1-6; no clear D gene. The CDR3 sequence is 16 residues long. The germline V gene has CDR1 SGHRS and CDR2 YFSETQ. V lost 0 bases, J lost 5 bases, and 12 bases lay in between.

The chain joins TRBV6-1 to TRBJ1-6, with D uncertain. This CDR3 comprises 15 residues. V was cut by 4 bases and J by 8 bases, with 15 bases left in between. Germline V gives CDR1 MNHNS, CDR2 SASEGT. The CDR3 sequence: CASSATLSKDSPLHF. The CDR3 coding sequence is TGTGCCAGCAGTGCCACCTTGTCAAAGGATTCACCCCTCCACTTT.

The genes are TRBV18 and TRBJ1-1, with D tentatively TRBD1 (5 bases). This CDR3 is built from 15 residues. Germline V gene sequence: CDR1 KGHSH, CDR2 LQKENI. V was pared by 3 bases and J by 3 bases, with 14 bases between. In nucleotides, the CDR3 is TGTGCCAGCTCACCGGTAAAGGGGCGATACACTGAAGCTTTCTTT. This codes for CASSPVKGRYTEAFF. The entire variable domain, with the rest obtained from reference TRBV18 and TRBJ1-1, is as follows: NAGVMQNPRHLVRRRGQEARLRCSPMKGHSHVYWYRQLPEEGLKFMVYLQKENIIDESGMPKERFSAEFPKEGPSILRIQQVVRGDSAAYFCASSPVKGRYTEAFFGQGTRLTVV.

This chain uses TRBV5-1 with TRBJ2-2; 8 bases are a match to TRBD2. The V and J ends lost 0 bases and 4 bases, in that order; junction bases with no gene match: 8. Per the germline V gene, CDR1 is SGHRS and CDR2 is YFSETQ. The CDR3 is made up of 17 amino acids. CDR3 nucleotide sequence: TGCGCCAGCAGCTTGGAGGTCGGGGGGGCCCTCACCGGGGAGCTGTTTTTT. Translating it yields CASSLEVGGALTGELFF.

The chain employs TRBV30 and TRBJ2-3; D unclear. CDR3 length: 12 amino acids. V dropped 1 base and J dropped 0 bases, with 2 bases sitting between them. Looked up from germline, CDR1 is GTSNPN and CDR2 is SVGIG (reference sequence). As DNA, the CDR3 is TGTGCCTGGAGTGCCAGCACAGATACGCAGTATTTT. This codes for CAWSASTDTQYF.

This clone was seen just once. The V gene is TRBV27, the J gene TRBJ1-2; D might be TRBD1 (6 bases). Germline-derived CDR1 and CDR2 are MNHEY and SMNVEV (reference sequence). This CDR3 has 15 amino acids. Trimming stripped 2 bases from V and 7 bases from J, with 17 bases between. Here the CDR3 reads CASSLLGGLTFGYTF. The CDR3 nucleotides are TGTGCCAGCAGTTTACTGGGGGGGCTGACGTTTGGCTACACCTTC.

The rearrangement uses TRBV4-1 and TRBJ2-7; the match to TRBD1 covers 11 bases. Trimming removed 4 bases from V and 1 base from J; junction bases left unmatched: 0. Germline V CDR1 and CDR2: MGHRA, YSYEKL. CDR3 length equals 14 residues. CDR3 loop: CASSRDRGSYEQYF. As DNA, the CDR3 is TGCGCCAGCAGCCGGGACAGGGGGTCCTACGAGCAGTACTTC.

This chain joins TRBV9 and TRBJ1-2; D is unresolved. The CDR3 has 13 amino acids. The V and J ends lost 0 bases and 8 bases respectively, with 11 bases between them. Germline V gives CDR1 SGDLS, CDR2 YYNGEE. The CDR3 loop is CASSVGPAGGYTF. The CDR3 DNA is TGTGCCAGCAGCGTAGGTCCGGCGGGCGGCTACACCTTC.

The chain couples TRBV19 to TRBJ2-5; 9 nucleotides match TRBD1. This CDR3 is built from 15 residues. CDR1 and CDR2 from the germline V gene are LNHDA and SQIVND (reference sequence). The V segment lost 4 bases and the J segment 5 bases; nucleotides outside the gene matches: 8. The chain's CDR3 is CASSTQQGATETQYF. The CDR3 DNA is TGTGCCAGTAGTACACAACAGGGGGCAACGGAGACCCAGTACTTC.

This clone has more than one count but fewer than ten. The chain couples TRBV28 to TRBJ1-5; weak D call: TRBD1 (5 bases). Trimming took 2 bases from V and 7 from J, leaving 12 bases between them. Germline CDR1 is MDHEN and CDR2 is SYDVKM. This CDR3 region has 14 residues. This CDR3 reads CASSLGHYGQPQHF. CDR3 DNA sequence: TGTGCCAGCAGTTTAGGACACTACGGGCAGCCCCAGCATTTT.